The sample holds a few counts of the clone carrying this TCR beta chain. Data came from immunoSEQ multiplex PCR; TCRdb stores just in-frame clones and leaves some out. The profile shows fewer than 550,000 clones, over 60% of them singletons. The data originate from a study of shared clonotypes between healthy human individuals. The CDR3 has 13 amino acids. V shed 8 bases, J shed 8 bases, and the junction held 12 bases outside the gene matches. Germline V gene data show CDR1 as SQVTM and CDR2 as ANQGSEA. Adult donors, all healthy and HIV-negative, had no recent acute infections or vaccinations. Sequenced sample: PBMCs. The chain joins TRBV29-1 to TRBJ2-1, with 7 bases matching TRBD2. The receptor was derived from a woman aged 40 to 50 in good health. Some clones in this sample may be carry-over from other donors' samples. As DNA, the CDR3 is TGCAGCTTCGGGGGAGGGCGGTGGGATGAGCAGTTCTTC. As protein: CSFGGGRWDEQFF.